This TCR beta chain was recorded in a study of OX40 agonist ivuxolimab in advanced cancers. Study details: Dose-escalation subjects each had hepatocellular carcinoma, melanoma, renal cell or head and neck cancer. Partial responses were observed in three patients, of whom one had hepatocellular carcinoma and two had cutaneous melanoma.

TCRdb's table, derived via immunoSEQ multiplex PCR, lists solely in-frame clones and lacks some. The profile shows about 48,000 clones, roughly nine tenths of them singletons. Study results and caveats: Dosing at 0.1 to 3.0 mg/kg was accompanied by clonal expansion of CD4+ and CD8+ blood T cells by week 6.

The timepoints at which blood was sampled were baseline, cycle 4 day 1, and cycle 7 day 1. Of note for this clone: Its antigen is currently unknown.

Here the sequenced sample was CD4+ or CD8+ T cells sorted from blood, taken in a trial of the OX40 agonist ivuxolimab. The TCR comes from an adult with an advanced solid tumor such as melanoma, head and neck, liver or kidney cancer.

CDR3 nucleotides: TGTGCCAGCGCATCGGGACAGGAGACCTATGGCTACACCTTC. As protein: CASASGQETYGYTF. The chain carries TRBV2 and TRBJ1-2; 8 nucleotides match TRBD1. The CDR3 contains 14 residues. J gave up 4 bases and V 8 bases, and 9 bases lay outside the gene matches. Germline CDR1 and CDR2: SNHLY and FYNNEI.